This TCR beta chain appears in the sequencing data of a study of shared T cell receptors in the human thymus. Some clones are missing from TCRdb's copy, which holds only in-frame ones; the method was immunoSEQ multiplex PCR. The table has over 650,000 clones, 70% to 90% seen once. Germline V gene sequence: CDR1 SGHTA, CDR2 FQGNSA. This CDR3 contains 11 residues. Trimming pared 7 bases from V and 2 bases from J, leaving 5 bases between. Another study also made use of these data, one on human thymus T cells. According to that study: Having corrective surgery for congenital heart defects, healthy Finnish infants were the ones who donated. Thymus tissue for the work was resected from patients undergoing corrective heart surgery. Among thymic and blood repertoires, usage of V and J genes appeared biased. The related literature has documented a marked overlap of thymic repertoires among unrelated individuals.

The chain has TRBV7-2 and TRBJ2-5, with D unresolved. This clonotype originated in a boy less than two years old with a congenital heart defect. Sequenced: thymocytes. This CDR3 reads CASTSQETQYF. The CDR3 coding sequence is TGTGCCAGCACCTCGCAAGAGACCCAGTACTTC.